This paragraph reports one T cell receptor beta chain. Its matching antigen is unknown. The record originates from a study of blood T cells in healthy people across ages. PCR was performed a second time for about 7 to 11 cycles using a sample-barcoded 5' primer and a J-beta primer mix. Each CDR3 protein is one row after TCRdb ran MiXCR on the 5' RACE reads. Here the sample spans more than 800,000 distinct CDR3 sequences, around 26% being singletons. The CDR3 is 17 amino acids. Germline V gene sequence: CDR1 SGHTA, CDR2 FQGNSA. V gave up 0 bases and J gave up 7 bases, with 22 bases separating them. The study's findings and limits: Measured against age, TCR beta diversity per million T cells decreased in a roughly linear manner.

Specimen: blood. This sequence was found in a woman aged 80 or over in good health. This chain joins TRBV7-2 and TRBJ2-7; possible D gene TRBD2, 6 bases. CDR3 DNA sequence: TGTGCCAGCAGCTTAGCGCGAGCGGGCCTCGCTTACAATGAGCAGTACTTC. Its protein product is CASSLARAGLAYNEQYF.